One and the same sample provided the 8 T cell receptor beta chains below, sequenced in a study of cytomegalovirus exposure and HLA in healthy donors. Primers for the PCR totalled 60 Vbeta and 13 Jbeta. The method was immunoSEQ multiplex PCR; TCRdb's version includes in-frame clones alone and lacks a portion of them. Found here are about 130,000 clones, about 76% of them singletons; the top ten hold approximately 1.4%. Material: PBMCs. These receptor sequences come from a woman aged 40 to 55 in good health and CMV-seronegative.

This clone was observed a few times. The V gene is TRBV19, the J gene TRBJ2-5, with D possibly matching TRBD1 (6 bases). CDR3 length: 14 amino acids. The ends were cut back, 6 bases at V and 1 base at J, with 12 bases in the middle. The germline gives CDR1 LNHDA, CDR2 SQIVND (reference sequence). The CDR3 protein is CASRRTATQETQYF. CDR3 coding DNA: TGTGCCAGTAGGAGGACAGCAACCCAAGAGACCCAGTACTTC. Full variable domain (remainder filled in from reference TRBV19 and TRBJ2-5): DGGITQSPKYLFRKEGQNVTLSCEQNLNHDAMYWYRQDPGQGLRLIYYSQIVNDFQKGDIAEGYSVSREKKESFPLTVTSAQKNPTAFYLCASRRTATQETQYFGPGTRLLVL.

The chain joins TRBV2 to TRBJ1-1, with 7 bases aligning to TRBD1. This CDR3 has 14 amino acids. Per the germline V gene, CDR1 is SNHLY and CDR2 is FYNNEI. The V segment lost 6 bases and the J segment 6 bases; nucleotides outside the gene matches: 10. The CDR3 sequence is CASRDRSSNAEAFF. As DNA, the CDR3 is TGTGCCAGCAGGGACAGGAGTTCAAACGCTGAAGCTTTCTTT.

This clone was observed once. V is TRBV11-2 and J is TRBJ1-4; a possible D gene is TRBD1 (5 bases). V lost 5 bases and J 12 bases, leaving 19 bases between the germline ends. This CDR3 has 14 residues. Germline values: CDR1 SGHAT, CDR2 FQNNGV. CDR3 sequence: CASSRLGVAGELFF. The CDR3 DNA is TGTGCCAGCAGCCGCTTAGGGGTGGCGGGGGAACTGTTTTTT.

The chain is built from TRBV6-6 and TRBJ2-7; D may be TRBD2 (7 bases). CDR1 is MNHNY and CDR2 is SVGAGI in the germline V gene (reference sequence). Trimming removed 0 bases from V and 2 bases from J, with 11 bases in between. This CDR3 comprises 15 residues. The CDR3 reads CASSYSGGAPYEQYF. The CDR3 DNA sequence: TGTGCCAGCAGTTACTCGGGGGGGGCCCCCTACGAGCAGTACTTC.

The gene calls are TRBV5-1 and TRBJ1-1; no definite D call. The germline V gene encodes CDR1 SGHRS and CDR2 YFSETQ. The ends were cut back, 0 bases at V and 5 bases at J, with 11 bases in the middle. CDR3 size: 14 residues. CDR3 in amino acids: CASSLAGERTEAFF. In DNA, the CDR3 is TGCGCCAGCAGCTTGGCCGGGGAGAGAACTGAAGCTTTCTTT.

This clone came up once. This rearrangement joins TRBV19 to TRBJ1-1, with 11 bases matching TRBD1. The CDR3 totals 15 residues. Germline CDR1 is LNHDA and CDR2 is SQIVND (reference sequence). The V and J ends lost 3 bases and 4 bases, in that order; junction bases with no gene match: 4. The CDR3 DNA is TGTGCCAGTAGTATCGGCGGGACAGGGGGCACTGAAGCTTTCTTT. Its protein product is CASSIGGTGGTEAFF.

The CDR3 coding sequence is TGCGCCAGCAGCCAAGGAGGACAGGGAAACTATGGCTACACCTTC. As protein: CASSQGGQGNYGYTF. The chain is built from TRBV4-1 and TRBJ1-2; the match to TRBD1 covers 8 bases. Germline trimming cut 1 base from V and 2 bases from J; bases unmatched to any gene: 3. Germline V lookup: CDR1 MGHRA, CDR2 YSYEKL. The CDR3 has 15 residues.

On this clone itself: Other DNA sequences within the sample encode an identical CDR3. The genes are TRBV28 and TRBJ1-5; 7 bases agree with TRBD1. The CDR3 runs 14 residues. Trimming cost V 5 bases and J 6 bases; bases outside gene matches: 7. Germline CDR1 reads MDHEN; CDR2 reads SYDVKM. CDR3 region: CASSDRQGSQPQHF. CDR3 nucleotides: TGTGCCAGCAGTGACCGACAGGGTAGTCAGCCCCAGCATTTT.